Only a few counts were recorded for the clone carrying this TCR beta chain. Stated treatment: randomized to nivolumab then ipilimumab (arm A) or the reverse (arm B). The sample comes from a study of sequential checkpoint blockade in melanoma. Generated by immunoSEQ multiplex PCR, the TCRdb table keeps only in-frame clones and is missing some. The sample has some 22,000 clones, about 27% seen once. Germline assignment: CDR1 SGDLS and CDR2 YYNGEE. CDR3 length: 12 residues. Trimming removed 5 bases at V and 4 bases at J, with 9 bases between. V gene TRBV9 combines with J gene TRBJ2-5; D ambiguous. The starting material was tumor tissue (inferred from file names), obtained from a patient given nivolumab and ipilimumab in sequence. The clonotype originates from a human donor with melanoma. CDR3 region: CASRGLLETQYF. CDR3 nucleotide sequence: TGTGCCAGCAGGGGCCTACTAGAGACCCAGTACTTC.